The next 30 T cell receptor beta chains were all read from a single sample in a study of OX40 agonist ivuxolimab in advanced cancers. Clones were sequenced by immunoSEQ multiplex PCR, and TCRdb holds only the in-frame ones, with some missing. The table has about 50,000 clones, about 92% seen once. Sequencing used CD4+ or CD8+ T cells sorted from blood, obtained in a trial of the OX40 agonist ivuxolimab. The receptor source for this set is an adult with an advanced solid tumor such as melanoma, head and neck, liver or kidney cancer.

The chain has TRBV27 and TRBJ2-5, with 7 bases that match TRBD2. The trim removed 5 bases at V and 3 bases at J, leaving 3 bases unmatched. Germline-derived CDR1 and CDR2 are MNHEY and SMNVEV (reference sequence). The CDR3 extends over 13 amino acids. The CDR3 loop is CASSGGREETQYF. As DNA, the CDR3 is TGTGCCAGCAGTGGGGGGAGGGAAGAGACCCAGTACTTC.

The chain has TRBV19 and TRBJ2-1; TRBD2 matches 10 bases. The CDR3 has 15 residues. Losses at the gene ends were 3 bases for V and 4 bases for J; bases not matched to a gene: 3. Germline V gene sequence: CDR1 LNHDA, CDR2 SQIVND (reference sequence). CDR3 residues: CASSISSGGYNEQFF. The CDR3 bases are TGTGCCAGTAGTATTTCTAGCGGGGGTTACAATGAGCAGTTCTTC.

The count of this clone is one. This sequence joins TRBV28 and TRBJ1-5, with 8 positions matching TRBD1. CDR1 and CDR2 (germline): MDHEN, SYDVKM. V shed 5 bases and J 2 bases; nucleotides not matched to a gene: 5. The CDR3 spans 15 residues. CDR3 nucleotide sequence: TGTGCCAGCAGTCCACAGGGGGTGGGCAATCAGCCCCAGCATTTT. The encoded protein is CASSPQGVGNQPQHF.

In DNA, the CDR3 is TGTGCCAGCAGTTACGGGAAACGGGGCCTCAATGAGCAGTTCTTC. Encoded protein: CASSYGKRGLNEQFF. The chain couples TRBV6-5 to TRBJ2-1; D assignment may be TRBD1 or TRBD2 (5 bases each). CDR3 length equals 15 residues. CDR1 MNHEY and CDR2 SVGAGI come from the germline V gene. The V end was cut by 2 bases, the J end by 6 bases, with 14 bases between.

The V and J genes are TRBV11-2 and TRBJ1-2, with TRBD1 as a possible D gene (5 bases). Trimming took off 5 bases at V and 6 bases at J, with 7 bases between the two ends. CDR3 length: 11 residues. CDR1 and CDR2 from the germline V gene are SGHAT and FQNNGV. The CDR3 reads CASSEGDGYTF. DNA of the CDR3: TGTGCCAGCAGCGAAGGGGATGGCTACACCTTC.

V is TRBV5-1 and J is TRBJ1-5; 7 bases fit TRBD1. Trimming took 1 base from V and 0 from J; bases not matched to a gene: 13. Germline V gene data show CDR1 as SGHRS and CDR2 as YFSETQ. The CDR3 is 19 residues long. The CDR3 DNA sequence: TGCGCCAGCAGCTTGACCGCCAGGGACAGCTATTATAGCAATCAGCCCCAGCATTTT. It yields the protein CASSLTARDSYYSNQPQHF.

The chain is built from TRBV11-2 and TRBJ2-7; D unclear. The germline CDR1 and CDR2 sequences are SGHAT and FQNNGV. Trimming pared 2 bases from V and 6 bases from J, leaving 5 bases between. CDR3 length equals 11 residues. CDR3 coding DNA: TGTGCCAGCAGCTTAATAGGCGAGCAGTACGTC. Its translation: CASSLIGEQYV.

V usage is TRBV6-5 and J usage is TRBJ2-3, with 7 bases fitting TRBD1. V gave up 0 bases and J gave up 6 bases; unmatched junction bases: 9. The CDR3 extends over 16 amino acids. Looked up from germline, CDR1 is MNHEY and CDR2 is SVGAGI. The CDR3 is CASSYSTGNPGDTQYF. CDR3 sequence (DNA): TGTGCCAGCAGTTACTCGACAGGGAACCCTGGGGATACGCAGTATTTT.

The gene calls are TRBV21-1 and TRBJ2-7. TRBV21-1 is given as a pseudogene. This CDR3 comprises 16 residues. The CDR3 spells CASSKGRAGVRYEQYF. The CDR3 bases are TGTGCCAGCAGCAAAGGGAGGGCAGGGGTGAGATACGAGCAGTACTTC.

The chain combines TRBV4-2 with TRBJ2-3; 9 bases align to TRBD2. CDR1 and CDR2 (germline): LGHNA, YNFKEQ. Trimming cost V 0 bases and J 1 base; bases outside gene matches: 5. The CDR3 contains 17 residues. The CDR3: CASSQEVASGGTDTQYF. As DNA, the CDR3 is TGTGCCAGCAGCCAAGAGGTGGCTAGCGGGGGCACAGATACGCAGTATTTT.

The CDR3, as DNA: TGTGCCAGCACCCTATGGGGCTCGGCGGGCGATGAGCAGTTCTTC. Its translation: CASTLWGSAGDEQFF. This sequence joins TRBV27 and TRBJ2-1; D possibly uses TRBD1 or TRBD2 (5 bases each). The CDR3 runs 15 residues. Germline CDR1 reads MNHEY; CDR2 reads SMNVEV (reference sequence). Trimming cost V 7 bases and J 8 bases, with 21 bases left between them.

The chain is built from TRBV25-1 and TRBJ2-2; no clear D. V was pared by 6 bases and J by 0 bases, with 5 bases between. This CDR3 has 13 residues. Germline V gene data show CDR1 as MGHDK and CDR2 as SYGVNS. The CDR3, as DNA: TGTGCCAGCAGGACCGCGAACACCGGGGAGCTGTTTTTT. This codes for CASRTANTGELFF.

The V and J genes are TRBV10-3 and TRBJ2-7; 7 bases are a match to TRBD1. The J segment lost 1 base and the V segment lost 4 bases, leaving 10 bases of the junction unmatched. The CDR3 runs to 16 residues. The germline V gene encodes CDR1 ENHRY and CDR2 SYGVKD. The CDR3 sequence is CAISASRDRRSYEQYF. As DNA, the CDR3 is TGTGCCATCAGTGCCTCCCGGGACAGAAGATCCTACGAGCAGTACTTC.

The chain joins TRBV13 to TRBJ1-2; D may be TRBD1 (6 bases). Trimming shortened V by 4 bases and J by 5 bases, and 17 bases separated the two germline ends. Per the germline V gene, CDR1 is PRHDT and CDR2 is FYEKMQ (reference sequence). There are 15 residues in the CDR3. DNA for the CDR3: TGTGCCAGCAGCTCAGAGGACAGTCATTTGTATGGCTACACCTTC. Amino acid sequence: CASSSEDSHLYGYTF.

This clone was counted a single time. CDR3 protein: CASTSDRGVGEAFF. The CDR3 DNA follows: TGTGCCAGCACTTCCGACAGGGGAGTGGGTGAAGCTTTCTTT. The genes are TRBV6-5 and TRBJ1-1; 8 nucleotides line up with TRBD1. Trimming cost V 7 bases and J 7 bases; bases outside gene matches: 11. There are 14 residues in the CDR3. Germline V CDR1 and CDR2: MNHEY, SVGAGI.

This chain connects TRBV10-2 to TRBJ1-4; D is undetermined. Germline V gives CDR1 WSHSY, CDR2 SAAADI. This CDR3 has 13 amino acids. V was shortened by 1 base and J by 8 bases, with 8 bases between the two germline ends. The CDR3 sequence: CASSEFWEEKLFF. CDR3 DNA: TGCGCCAGCAGTGAGTTCTGGGAAGAAAAACTGTTTTTT.

The chain is built from TRBV19 and TRBJ2-1, with D maybe TRBD2 (6 bases). Germline-derived CDR1 and CDR2 are LNHDA and SQIVND (reference sequence). V lost 3 bases to trimming and J lost 7 bases, with 19 bases between them. The CDR3 is 16 amino acids. The chain's CDR3 is CASSIPWGGPQNEQFF. The CDR3 DNA reads TGTGCCAGTAGTATCCCTTGGGGAGGACCCCAAAATGAGCAGTTCTTC.

Comment on this clone: This specimen includes other DNA sequences encoding the same CDR3. V is TRBV5-1 and J is TRBJ2-3; a weak D match, TRBD1 (5 bases). CDR1 SGHRS and CDR2 YFSETQ come from the germline V gene. The CDR3 totals 14 residues. V lost 0 bases and J lost 2, with 7 bases in between. The CDR3 DNA reads as TGCGCCAGCAGCTTGGGACAGCTCACAGATACGCAGTATTTT. Translated: CASSLGQLTDTQYF. The full variable domain, rest sourced from reference TRBV5-1 and TRBJ2-3, is KAGVTQTPRYLIKTRGQQVTLSCSPISGHRSVSWYQQTPGQGLQFLFEYFSETQRNKGNFPGRFSGRQFSNSRSEMNVSTLELGDSALYLCASSLGQLTDTQYFGPGTRLTVL.

V gene TRBV30 combines with J gene TRBJ1-5; 8 bases fit TRBD1. The CDR3 is made up of 15 amino acids. V lost 3 bases, J lost 5 bases, and 9 bases stayed unmatched. Per the germline V gene, CDR1 is GTSNPN and CDR2 is SVGIG (reference sequence). This CDR3 is CAWRPGRGRYQPQHF. The DNA for the CDR3 is TGTGCCTGGAGACCGGGCAGGGGGCGGTATCAGCCCCAGCATTTT.

The chain recombines TRBV7-9 with TRBJ1-2; no reliable D call. Germline CDR1 and CDR2: SEHNR and FQNEAQ (reference sequence). The V and J ends lost 4 bases and 0 bases respectively, with 15 bases between them. CDR3 length: 16 amino acids. CDR3 sequence: CASSSVGGIANYGYTF. The CDR3 DNA is TGTGCCAGCAGCTCTGTGGGAGGGATCGCTAACTATGGCTACACCTTC.

V and J are TRBV5-6 and TRBJ1-2; perhaps TRBD1 as D (5 bases). The CDR3 length is 10 residues. Per germline, CDR1 SGHDT and CDR2 YYEEEE. With 7 bases removed from V and 7 bases from J, the gap between germline ends came to 8 bases. In DNA form, the CDR3 reads TGTGCCAGCTCAGGGCTTGGCTACACCTTC. This sequence encodes CASSGLGYTF. The entire variable domain, with the rest obtained from reference TRBV5-6 and TRBJ1-2, is as follows: DAGVTQSPTHLIKTRGQQVTLRCSPKSGHDTVSWYQQALGQGPQFIFQYYEEEERQRGNFPDRFSGHQFPNYSSELNVNALLLGDSALYLCASSGLGYTFGSGTRLTVV.

V usage is TRBV30 and J usage is TRBJ1-1; 9 bases map to TRBD1. Germline V lookup: CDR1 GTSNPN, CDR2 SVGIG (reference sequence). V was clipped by 2 bases and J by 8 bases; unmatched bases: 12. CDR3 length: 15 residues. CDR3 region: CAWSPPTGTGWEAFF. CDR3 nucleotide sequence: TGTGCCTGGAGTCCCCCGACCGGGACAGGGTGGGAAGCTTTCTTT.

The V and J genes are TRBV23-1 and TRBJ2-7, with D possibly being TRBD2 (6 bases). TRBV23-1 is an open reading frame, and its role is uncertain. The V end was cut by 4 bases, the J end by 0 bases, with 13 bases between. This CDR3 is 15 amino acids long. CDR3 DNA sequence: TGCGCCAGCAGTCCCCTTGCGGGATGCTCCTACGAGCAGTACTTC. Protein: CASSPLAGCSYEQYF.

J is TRBJ1-4 and V is TRBV6-1; TRBD1 is a possible D gene (6 bases). V was pared by 6 bases and J by 7 bases, with 18 bases between. The germline V gene has CDR1 MNHNS and CDR2 SASEGT. The CDR3 is 15 residues long. The CDR3 coding sequence is TGTGCCAGCAGCGACCCACAGGGTTTACTTGAAAAACTGTTTTTT. Its translation is CASSDPQGLLEKLFF.

V and J are TRBV6-1 and TRBJ2-7; the D gene is possibly TRBD2 (5 bases). The CDR3 sequence is 17 residues long. Trimming pared 5 bases from V and 7 bases from J, leaving 27 bases between. CDR1 and CDR2 from the germline V gene are MNHNS and SASEGT. The CDR3 region has the DNA TGTGCCAGCAGTAAAGGCGGGTACAACAGTGCTAATAGAGAGCAGTACGTC. It is translated as CASSKGGYNSANREQYV.

This clone has a single count. The chain links TRBV7-9 to TRBJ2-2; D possibly corresponds to TRBD2 (5 bases). Trimming took 5 bases from V and 0 from J, leaving 13 bases between them. The CDR3 loop spans 16 amino acids. Per germline, CDR1 SEHNR and CDR2 FQNEAQ (reference sequence). CDR3 nucleotide sequence: TGTGCCAGCAGCCACCCCGAGGGTTCGAACACCGGGGAGCTGTTTTTT. Protein product: CASSHPEGSNTGELFF. Using reference TRBV7-9 and TRBJ2-2 for the parts outside the CDR3, the full variable domain is DTGVSQNPRHKITKRGQNVTFRCDPISEHNRLYWYRQTLGQGPEFLTYFQNEAQLEKSRLLSDRFSAERPKGSFSTLEIQRTEQGDSAMYLCASSHPEGSNTGELFFGEGSRLTVL.

This clone was detected only once. The rearrangement joins TRBV5-4 to TRBJ2-1, with D tentatively TRBD1 or TRBD2 (7 bases each). CDR3 size: 13 residues. Trimming took off 4 bases at V and 4 bases at J, with 9 bases between the two ends. Germline assignment: CDR1 SGHNT and CDR2 YYREEE (reference sequence). DNA for the CDR3: TGTGCCAGCAGCCAGGGGGGGTACAATGAGCAGTTCTTC. It translates to CASSQGGYNEQFF.

This chain joins TRBV28 and TRBJ2-5; possibly TRBD2 for D (5 bases). The J call is in doubt because the DNA end fits TRBJ2-7 better. The CDR3 length is 16 residues. Germline V gene sequence: CDR1 MDHEN, CDR2 SYDVKM. This CDR3 is CASRPSERADSYEQYF. The DNA of the CDR3 is TGTGCCAGCAGGCCCTCTGAGAGGGCGGACTCCTACGAGCAGTACTTC.

The CDR3 region has the DNA TGTGCCAGCAGTTTGCGCGGGAGCCTAGAGAGCTCCTACGAGCAGTACTTC. This codes for CASSLRGSLESSYEQYF. This rearrangement joins TRBV27 to TRBJ2-7; 7 bases are shared with TRBD2. V trimming: 3 bases; J trimming: 0 bases; junction bases outside the gene matches: 11. This CDR3 is 17 amino acids long. CDR1 MNHEY and CDR2 SMNVEV come from the germline V gene (reference sequence).

This chain joins TRBV9 and TRBJ2-7; 8 positions agree with TRBD1. Germline CDR1 is SGDLS and CDR2 is YYNGEE. The trim removed 3 bases at V and 2 bases at J, leaving 4 bases unmatched. The CDR3 is made up of 14 amino acids. CDR3 nucleotide sequence: TGTGCCAGCAGCGCCGAGGACAGGGCCTACGAGCAGTACTTC. It is translated as CASSAEDRAYEQYF.